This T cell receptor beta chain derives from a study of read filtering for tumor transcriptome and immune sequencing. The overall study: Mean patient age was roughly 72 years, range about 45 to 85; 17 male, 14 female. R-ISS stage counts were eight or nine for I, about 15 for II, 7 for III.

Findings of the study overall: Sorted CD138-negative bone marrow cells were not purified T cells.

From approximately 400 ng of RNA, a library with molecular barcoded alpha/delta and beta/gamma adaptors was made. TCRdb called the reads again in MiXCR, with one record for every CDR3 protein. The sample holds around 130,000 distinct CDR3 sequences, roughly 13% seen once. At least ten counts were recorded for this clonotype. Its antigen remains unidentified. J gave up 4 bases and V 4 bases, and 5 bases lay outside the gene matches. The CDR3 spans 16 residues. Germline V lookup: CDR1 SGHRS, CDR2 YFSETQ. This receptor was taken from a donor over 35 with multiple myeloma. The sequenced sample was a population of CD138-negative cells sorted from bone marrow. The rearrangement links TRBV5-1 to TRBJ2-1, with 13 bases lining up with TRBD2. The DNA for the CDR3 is TGCGCCAGCAGCACCACTAGCGGGAGGGCGTACAATGAGCAGTTCTTC. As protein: CASSTTSGRAYNEQFF.